The rows below give T cell receptor beta chains drawn from one sample of a study of blood T cell repertoires in COVID-19. Produced via immunoSEQ multiplex PCR; TCRdb's table is partial and in-frame only. The sample lists hundreds of thousands of clones, 87% seen once, with just over 7% in the top ten. Sequenced input: peripheral blood. These receptors originate from a man aged 55 to 70 who had recovered from COVID-19. The CDR3 runs from the conserved cysteine through the conserved F or W. The order of the fields is V gene, J gene, CDR3 protein.

>TRBV19|TRBJ1-5
CASSFRDRMQPQHF
>TRBV7-2|TRBJ2-7
CASSLDSFYEQYF
>TRBV18|TRBJ2-7
CASSLAGLAGVRAYEQYF
>TRBV18|TRBJ2-2
CASSPPWRGTLGELFF
>TRBV6-1|TRBJ1-3
CASSEATGAGNTIYF
>TRBV6-1|TRBJ2-2
CASSEERYSGGLYTGELFF
>TRBV7-9|TRBJ2-2
CASSFTGGTGELFF
>TRBV6-6|TRBJ1-2
CAISRGASNYGYTF
>TRBV3-1/TRBV3-2|TRBJ1-4
CASSQGGVNEKLFF
>TRBV5-1|TRBJ2-1
CASSYLQGSVSEQFF
>TRBV5-1|TRBJ2-2
CASSLDPRGGTGELFF
>TRBV4-2|TRBJ1-2
CASSQDPPGTGGEYGYGYTF
>TRBV28|TRBJ2-7
CASRKTGGYEQYF
>TRBV5-1|TRBJ2-5
CASSLRLRETQYF
>TRBV7-9|TRBJ1-5
CASSSYDGNNQPQHF
>TRBV11-2|TRBJ1-2
CASSSTRDRNYGYTF
>TRBV6-5|TRBJ1-1
CASSLDRFKAFF
>TRBV3-1/TRBV3-2|TRBJ2-3
CASFGGGRTDTQYF
>TRBV19|TRBJ1-5
CASKDRGHQPQHF
>TRBV29-1|TRBJ1-1
CSVDLYGEGVLKNTEAFF
>TRBV3-1/TRBV3-2|TRBJ2-1
CASSQETGWSNEQFF
>TRBV27|TRBJ2-5
CASSGLGTSRGETQYF
>TRBV19|TRBJ1-1
CASRFRGGNTEAFF
>TRBV27|TRBJ2-2
CASSLSLGLAANTGELFF
>TRBV30|TRBJ2-3
CAWTAGASTTDTQYF
>TRBV30|TRBJ2-5
CAWRRGGGGETQYF
>TRBV10-3|TRBJ1-2
CAIASHPPGHVYGYTF
>TRBV27|TRBJ1-2
CASTTGLAGAGPLPLYGYTF
>TRBV7-9|TRBJ1-2
CASSLGTVNYGYTF
>TRBV2|TRBJ2-1
CASSETALYNEQFF
>TRBV5-1|TRBJ2-5
CASSLEGLGHTFQETQYF
>TRBV19|TRBJ2-2
CASRAVTGVPGELFF
>TRBV11-3|TRBJ1-5
CASSPPGRSWTGGQSAQHF
>TRBV5-1|TRBJ2-7
CASSLGQGRSEQYF
>TRBV24-1|TRBJ2-7
CATSDTRTGFEQYF
>TRBV7-2|TRBJ1-2
CASSPPGQGPGYTF
>TRBV3-1/TRBV3-2|TRBJ2-2
CASSQNGAGRLSGELFF
>TRBV5-6|TRBJ2-1
CASKIVAGVRSYNEQFF
>TRBV3-1/TRBV3-2|TRBJ1-1
CASADTETLVAFF
>TRBV5-1|TRBJ2-3
CASSLPTSGGVTDTQYF
>TRBV3-1/TRBV3-2|TRBJ2-3
CASSPVTGLTQYF
>TRBV9|TRBJ2-1
CASSLRGVDEQFF
>TRBV4-1|TRBJ1-2
CASTGIDRGNYGYTF
>TRBV4-1|TRBJ2-1
CASSHPTRAGGRYNEQFF
>TRBV27|TRBJ1-3
CASSGTASGNTIYF